This TCR beta chain was sequenced in a study of T cell changes during pregnancy in multiple sclerosis (dated by TCRdb to between 2018 and 2020). As for the study more broadly: In women with multiple sclerosis, the researchers looked at how the T cell repertoire shifted as pregnancy progressed.

As for this clone: The target of this receptor is not known. Base qualities are not at hand, and no much larger clone is one base apart.

The library came from the immunoSEQ multiplex PCR assay. Entries here come from immuneACCESS through TCRdb and include only in-frame sequences with V and J called. Some clones fail to appear in such tables; in the studies checked, an unresolved V gene covers under half of the shortfall, and the cause of the remainder is unknown. The sample table lists tens of thousands of clones, roughly 91% of them with a count of one. The biggest ten clones account for more than 0.8% of the sample. From cysteine to phenylalanine, the CDR3 is 14 amino acids long. Solely the CDR3 DNA is kept, with 42 bases framed from the first base. Sequences KGHSH (CDR1) and LQKENI (CDR2) are obtained from the germline V gene. The germline V and J ends show losses of 6 bases and 7 bases respectively, and no gene match explains 9 bases of the junction.

This receptor was identified in a female donor with multiple sclerosis, enrolled in a pregnancy study. Here the sequenced sample was peripheral blood, taken in the first trimester of pregnancy. The chain employs TRBV18 and TRBJ1-2, with 9 bases aligning to TRBD1. CDR3 sequence: CASSLQGAGGGYTF. DNA sequence: TGTGCCAGCTCGTTACAGGGGGCAGGAGGTGGCTACACCTTC.